Presented here are 16 T cell receptor beta chains from one specimen sequenced in a study of blood T cell repertoires in COVID-19. The method was immunoSEQ multiplex PCR; TCRdb's version includes in-frame clones alone and lacks a portion of them. The profile shows about 210,000 clones, 92% of them singletons. The specimen was peripheral blood. The receptor source for this set is a man aged 25-40 years with acute or convalescent COVID-19.

The V gene is TRBV28, the J gene TRBJ2-1; tentative D call: TRBD2 (5 bases). V gave up 8 bases and J gave up 8 bases, with 19 bases separating them. From germline, CDR1 is MDHEN and CDR2 SYDVKM. The CDR3 is 14 amino acids. As DNA, the CDR3 is TGTGCCAGCCTTTCGAGGGTCCCTGGGGATGAGCAGTTCTTC. Translation: CASLSRVPGDEQFF.

This chain connects TRBV6-5 to TRBJ2-1; 8 nucleotides match TRBD2. V was clipped by 0 bases and J by 0 bases; unmatched bases: 1. CDR3 length equals 16 residues. Germline CDR1 reads MNHEY; CDR2 reads SVGAGI. The CDR3 coding sequence is TGTGCCAGCAGTTACTCCGGGGGGGCCTCCTACAATGAGCAGTTCTTC. This encodes CASSYSGGASYNEQFF.

The chain carries TRBV28 and TRBJ2-3, with 10 bases identical to TRBD2. With V trimmed by 7 bases and J by 4 bases, 8 bases remained unmatched. CDR1 and CDR2 (germline): MDHEN, SYDVKM. The CDR3 has 15 residues. The CDR3, as DNA: TGTGCCAGCAAGAGCGGGGGGGCCCTCCCAGATACGCAGTATTTT. It is translated as CASKSGGALPDTQYF.

V usage is TRBV9 and J usage is TRBJ2-2, with 8 bases fitting TRBD1. J lost 7 bases, V lost 1 base, and 9 bases had no gene match. The CDR3 spans 16 residues. The germline CDR1 and CDR2 sequences are SGDLS and YYNGEE. CDR3 coding DNA: TGTGCCAGCAGCGTATCCGGGACAGGTATTGGCGGGGAGCTGTTTTTT. As protein: CASSVSGTGIGGELFF.

The chain recombines TRBV9 with TRBJ2-1, with TRBD2 matching 8 bases. The J segment lost 9 bases and the V segment lost 3 bases, leaving 8 bases of the junction unmatched. Germline V lookup: CDR1 SGDLS, CDR2 YYNGEE. The CDR3 is made up of 14 amino acids. In nucleotides, the CDR3 is TGTGCCAGCAGCGGCGGGACTAGGCGTCTTGAGCAGTTCTTC. This codes for CASSGGTRRLEQFF.

The DNA of the CDR3 is TGTGCCAGCAGAAAACTAGCGGGGAGCACAGATACGCAGTATTTT. Protein sequence: CASRKLAGSTDTQYF. V gene TRBV28 combines with J gene TRBJ2-3; 10 nucleotides line up with TRBD2. Germline CDR1 is MDHEN and CDR2 is SYDVKM. Trimming took 6 bases from V and 0 from J; bases not matched to a gene: 3. The CDR3 contains 15 residues. Drawing the rest from reference TRBV28 and TRBJ2-3, the complete variable domain is DVKVTQSSRYLVKRTGEKVFLECVQDMDHENMFWYRQDPGLGLRLIYFSYDVKMKEKGDIPEGYSVSREKKERFSLILESASTNQTSMYLCASRKLAGSTDTQYFGPGTRLTVL.

The rearrangement joins TRBV6-4 to TRBJ1-1; D call uncertain. Trimming removed 2 bases from V and 8 bases from J, with 15 bases in between. Germline CDR1 reads MRHNA; CDR2 reads SNTAGT. This CDR3 region has 14 residues. CDR3 in DNA: TGTGCCAGCAGTGACACTGGAAGACGGAGAGAAGCTTTCTTT. Translation: CASSDTGRRREAFF.

The chain links TRBV7-9 to TRBJ2-7; 8 bases map to TRBD1. The trim removed 5 bases at V and 1 base at J, leaving 1 base unmatched. Per germline, CDR1 SEHNR and CDR2 FQNEAQ (reference sequence). The CDR3 spans 13 residues. CDR3 loop: CASSRQGSYEQYF. The CDR3 nucleotides are TGTGCCAGCAGCCGACAGGGGTCCTACGAGCAGTACTTC.

V gene TRBV27 combines with J gene TRBJ1-1, with D uncertain. The CDR3 sequence is 13 residues long. Per the germline V gene, CDR1 is MNHEY and CDR2 is SMNVEV (reference sequence). The V end lost 6 bases, the J end lost 5 bases, and 13 bases lay between the germline ends. The chain's CDR3 is CASSPYTGTEAFF. DNA for the CDR3: TGTGCCAGCAGCCCTTATACGGGGACTGAAGCTTTCTTT.

V usage is TRBV27 and J usage is TRBJ1-6; D not certain. The CDR3 spans 14 residues. CDR1 and CDR2 (germline): MNHEY, SMNVEV (reference sequence). The V gene lost 5 bases and the J gene lost 5 bases, with 10 bases spanning the gap. The CDR3 loop reads CASSPVPHNSPLHF. CDR3 nucleotides: TGTGCCAGCAGTCCAGTACCCCATAATTCACCCCTCCACTTT.

This clone is a singleton in its sample. The chain combines TRBV5-1 with TRBJ2-3; no clear D. This CDR3 spans 12 amino acids. V gave up 1 base and J gave up 6 bases, with 6 bases separating them. Germline assignment: CDR1 SGHRS and CDR2 YFSETQ. CDR3 nucleotides: TGCGCCAGCAGCTTGTCCGCGGATACGCAGTATTTT. Its protein is CASSLSADTQYF. Combining the CDR3 with reference TRBV5-1 and TRBJ2-3 gives the whole variable domain KAGVTQTPRYLIKTRGQQVTLSCSPISGHRSVSWYQQTPGQGLQFLFEYFSETQRNKGNFPGRFSGRQFSNSRSEMNVSTLELGDSALYLCASSLSADTQYFGPGTRLTVL.

This chain links TRBV30 with TRBJ1-5, with a possible D match to TRBD1 (6 bases). The CDR3 spans 13 residues. Trimming took off 2 bases at V and 1 base at J, with 6 bases between the two ends. Looked up from germline, CDR1 is GTSNPN and CDR2 is SVGIG (reference sequence). The DNA for the CDR3 is TGTGCCTGGAGTCAGGGGAGCAATCAGCCCCAGCATTTT. It is translated as CAWSQGSNQPQHF. Filled out from reference TRBV30 and TRBJ1-5, the complete variable domain reads SQTIHQWPATLVQPVGSPLSLECTVEGTSNPNLYWYRQAAGRGLQLLFYSVGIGQISSEVPQNLSASRPQDRQFILSSKKLLLSDSGFYLCAWSQGSNQPQHFGDGTRLSIL.

The gene calls are TRBV19 and TRBJ1-6; D perhaps matches TRBD1 (6 bases). V lost 3 bases and J lost 6, with 15 bases in between. The germline V gene encodes CDR1 LNHDA and CDR2 SQIVND (reference sequence). The CDR3 consists of 16 residues. The CDR3 sequence: CASSIDSTGSNSPLHF. CDR3 DNA sequence: TGTGCCAGTAGTATCGACTCGACAGGCTCTAATTCACCCCTCCACTTT.

The chain combines TRBV5-8 with TRBJ2-7; 7 positions match TRBD1. V shed 4 bases, J shed 5 bases, and the junction held 9 bases outside the gene matches. This CDR3 region has 14 residues. Germline CDR1 SGHTS, CDR2 YDEGEE. The CDR3 loop reads CASSRLGQVDEQYF. For the CDR3, the DNA is TGTGCCAGCAGCCGATTAGGACAGGTTGACGAGCAGTACTTC.

V is TRBV6-5 and J is TRBJ2-7; no clear D. CDR3 length: 14 amino acids. Germline V CDR1 and CDR2: MNHEY, SVGAGI. Trimming cost V 7 bases and J 2 bases, with 15 bases left between them. CDR3 DNA sequence: TGTGCCAGCACCCTGACACAACCCACCTACGAGCAGTACTTC. Encoded protein: CASTLTQPTYEQYF.

V and J are TRBV7-3 and TRBJ2-5, with 9 positions matching TRBD2. Germline loops: CDR1 SGHTA, CDR2 FQGTGA. Trimming removed 5 bases from V and 5 bases from J; junction bases left unmatched: 18. The CDR3 contains 18 residues. CDR3 DNA sequence: TGTGCCAGCAGCCCGGGGGGGCTAGCGGGGACGGCTAGGGAGACCCAGTACTTC. Translated, it gives CASSPGGLAGTARETQYF.